These T cell receptor beta chains were read from a single sample in a study of shared T cell receptors in the human thymus. Libraries were prepared by immunoSEQ multiplex PCR; TCRdb keeps only in-frame clonotypes and omits some of them. The sample has about 660,000 clones, roughly 90% seen once. A further study also used this sample, focusing on human thymus T cells.

Source material: thymocytes. These receptor sequences come from a boy younger than two with a congenital heart defect. Each CDR3 is given without its conserved first and last residue. Only some rows state a clone size, as once, few, many or a class for expanded clones.

v_gene	abundance	len	CDR3aa
TRBV19	.	12	ASSISSRAGVAF
TRBV27	.	15	ASSPTDRGSAGNTIY
TRBV2	.	13	ASSEWRTEGEKLF
TRBV11-2	once	15	ASSQKHGGTGSYEQY
TRBV11-2	.	10	ASNPRGGEQY
TRBV5-1	.	15	ASSLVARWVFPYEQY
TRBV5-1	.	12	ASSLTPYEAEQY
TRBV7-4	.	14	ASSPPPGLWRETQY
TRBV25-1	once	14	ASSETGTLNTGELF
TRBV7-6	.	14	ASSLKGQTIQETQY
TRBV6-1	.	13	ASRRRDFHSYEQY
TRBV5-6	few	13	ASSPRASPNTEAF
TRBV10-3	.	15	AISEGQEEPYYNEQF
TRBV13	.	15	ASSLGVQGLEPDTQY
TRBV19	.	13	ASTPRDRRNEKLF
TRBV15	few	10	ATSRDRGKLF
TRBV27	.	15	ASSLRSTRGQNTEAF
TRBV14	.	14	ASSQEVAGGRETQY
TRBV20-1	.	9	SGRSSYEQY
TRBV5-8	.	15	ASSPSGRAVTYNEQF
TRBV19	once	13	ASSMLAGPQETQY
TRBV7-2	once	11	ASSFRQGPEQY
TRBV29-1	.	11	SVSFSGCYGYT
TRBV27	.	12	ASSPRYPTGGYT
TRBV27	.	13	ASSLGDSLHTEAF
TRBV7-9	few	12	ASSPQGRSYEQY
TRBV28	.	12	ASSARTGYNEQF
TRBV7-2	.	13	ASSLRDRGRQGYT
TRBV27	.	15	ASSTANRGFGADTQY
TRBV7-9	once	13	ASSLVGRGNQPQH